What follows are 27 T cell receptor beta chains derived from one specimen sequenced in a study of spatial heterogeneity in lung cancer. These receptors are not linked to any known antigen. Regarding the study as a whole: The study found that expanded intratumoral alpha and beta TCR counts tracked tumor mutation counts.

Time point described: sample taken at primary tumor resection. TCRdb independently ran MiXCR on the 5' RACE reads; one entry per CDR3 protein. The sample shows more than 25,000 distinct CDR3 sequences, approximately 7% of them seen only once. This specimen was lung tumor tissue, taken at surgery. The origin of the receptors is a male donor with early-stage non-small cell lung cancer.

This clonotype was observed many times. The rearrangement uses TRBV28 and TRBJ1-5, with no clear D. The CDR3 has 12 amino acids. Germline CDR1 reads MDHEN; CDR2 reads SYDVKM. Trimming took 3 bases from V and 7 from J, leaving 7 bases between them. The CDR3 is CASSFGSQPQHF. In nucleotides, the CDR3 is TGTGCCAGCAGTTTTGGAAGCCAGCCCCAGCATTTT. The variable domain in full, with the rest retrieved from reference TRBV28 and TRBJ1-5, is DVKVTQSSRYLVKRTGEKVFLECVQDMDHENMFWYRQDPGLGLRLIYFSYDVKMKEKGDIPEGYSVSREKKERFSLILESASTNQTSMYLCASSFGSQPQHFGDGTRLSIL.

This chain joins TRBV10-3 and TRBJ1-2; no reliable D call. V was clipped by 4 bases and J by 4 bases, with 10 bases between them. CDR1 and CDR2 from the germline V gene are ENHRY and SYGVKD. This CDR3 has 13 residues. The CDR3 reads CAISGNPSYGYTF. CDR3 nucleotide sequence: TGTGCCATCAGTGGGAACCCTAGCTATGGCTACACCTTC.

This clonotype has just a few counts. This chain links TRBV10-3 with TRBJ2-1; D is perhaps TRBD2 (5 bases). The CDR3 is 16 residues long. V lost 4 bases and J lost 1, with 14 bases in between. Germline V CDR1 and CDR2: ENHRY, SYGVKD. In DNA, the CDR3 is TGTGCCATCAGTGGGACCAGAGGGAGTTCCTACAATGAGCAGTTCTTC. Translating it yields CAISGTRGSSYNEQFF.

This clonotype has at least ten counts. The chain uses TRBV5-1 and TRBJ2-2; 10 bases are shared with TRBD1. V lost 5 bases, J lost 2 bases, and 3 bases stayed unmatched. Looked up from germline, CDR1 is SGHRS and CDR2 is YFSETQ. CDR3 length: 15 amino acids. The CDR3 DNA is TGCGCCAGCAGAAGACAGGGGGCAAACACCGGGGAGCTGTTTTTT. Its protein product is CASRRQGANTGELFF.

This clonotype was detected ten times or more. V and J are TRBV7-9 and TRBJ1-2; TRBD1 might be the D (6 bases). This CDR3 has 13 residues. Germline V lookup: CDR1 SEHNR, CDR2 FQNEAQ (reference sequence). Trimming left V 5 bases short and J 4 bases short, with 11 bases between. The CDR3 DNA reads TGTGCCAGCAGCACGTGGGACACCTATGGCTACACCTTC. Its protein is CASSTWDTYGYTF. Using reference TRBV7-9 and TRBJ1-2 for the parts outside the CDR3, the full variable domain is DTGVSQNPRHKITKRGQNVTFRCDPISEHNRLYWYRQTLGQGPEFLTYFQNEAQLEKSRLLSDRFSAERPKGSFSTLEIQRTEQGDSAMYLCASSTWDTYGYTFGSGTRLTVV.

This clonotype was seen many times. The gene calls are TRBV20-1 and TRBJ2-3, with TRBD1 matching 7 bases. Germline V gene sequence: CDR1 DFQATT, CDR2 SNEGSKA (reference sequence). This CDR3 has 13 amino acids. Trimming cost V 4 bases and J 1 base; bases outside gene matches: 2. CDR3 bases: TGCAGTGCTAACAGGGGTGGCACAGATACGCAGTATTTT. Translation gives CSANRGGTDTQYF.

This clonotype was recorded many times. The chain recombines TRBV7-8 with TRBJ1-5; 7 bases are shared with TRBD1. Germline CDR1 is SGHVS and CDR2 is FQNEAQ. The CDR3 contains 16 residues. V trimming: 3 bases; J trimming: 1 base; junction bases outside the gene matches: 6. The CDR3 here is CASSFETGWSNQPQHF. The CDR3 DNA is TGTGCCAGCAGCTTTGAGACAGGGTGGAGCAATCAGCCCCAGCATTTT.

This clonotype has only a few counts. The CDR3 is CASRFYGTGNHEQYF. Here the CDR3 DNA reads TGTGCCAGCAGGTTCTACGGGACAGGGAACCACGAGCAGTACTTC. The V call is TRBV6-6, the J call TRBJ2-7, with 9 positions matching TRBD1. Per germline, CDR1 MNHNY and CDR2 SVGAGI (reference sequence). This CDR3 comprises 15 residues. Trimming cost V 6 bases and J 5 bases; bases outside gene matches: 11.

This clonotype was counted between two and nine times. The J gene is TRBJ2-5, the V gene TRBV9, with 12 positions matching TRBD2. V lost 6 bases to trimming and J lost 1 base; unmatched junction nucleotides: 7. CDR1 SGDLS and CDR2 YYNGEE come from the germline V gene. The CDR3 covers 16 residues. CDR3 nucleotides: TGTGCCAGCAAGTTGACTAGCGGGGGACCCCAAGAGACCCAGTACTTC. Protein product: CASKLTSGGPQETQYF.

This clonotype was counted a few times. The CDR3 loop reads CASSLRSGGASTDTQYF. CDR3 sequence (DNA): TGTGCCAGCAGCTTAAGGAGCGGGGGGGCCAGTACAGATACGCAGTATTTT. The chain carries TRBV7-8 and TRBJ2-3; 10 positions agree with TRBD2. Germline CDR1 and CDR2: SGHVS and FQNEAQ. The V segment lost 2 bases and the J segment 3 bases; nucleotides outside the gene matches: 8. The CDR3 consists of 17 residues.

The table lists this clonotype with many counts. The chain has TRBV20-1 and TRBJ1-1, with 7 bases identical to TRBD1. V shed 4 bases, J shed 1 base, and the junction held 3 bases outside the gene matches. This CDR3 has 13 amino acids. Looked up from germline, CDR1 is DFQATT and CDR2 is SNEGSKA (reference sequence). CDR3 in DNA: TGCAGTGCTAAAGGGGACAGGAACACTGAAGCTTTCTTT. Its translation is CSAKGDRNTEAFF.

This clonotype was detected many times. V is TRBV18 and J is TRBJ2-5; D ambiguous. Germline V gene data show CDR1 as KGHSH and CDR2 as LQKENI. Trimming left V 4 bases short and J 0 bases short, with 15 bases between. The CDR3 has 16 residues. The DNA of the CDR3 is TGTGCCAGCTCACTTGGGTCACTCACTCACCAAGAGACCCAGTACTTC. It is translated as CASSLGSLTHQETQYF. Supplemented by reference TRBV18 and TRBJ2-5, the full variable domain reads NAGVMQNPRHLVRRRGQEARLRCSPMKGHSHVYWYRQLPEEGLKFMVYLQKENIIDESGMPKERFSAEFPKEGPSILRIQQVVRGDSAAYFCASSLGSLTHQETQYFGPGTRLLVL.

This clonotype showed up many times. This rearrangement joins TRBV2 to TRBJ1-4, with D maybe TRBD1 (6 bases). The germline V gene has CDR1 SNHLY and CDR2 FYNNEI. The CDR3 consists of 14 residues. The V gene lost 6 bases and the J gene lost 17 bases, with 25 bases spanning the gap. CDR3 region: CASSSDSKGGTGFF. CDR3 bases: TGTGCCAGCAGCTCGGACAGCAAGGGAGGTACGGGATTTTTT. The full variable domain, rest sourced from reference TRBV2 and TRBJ1-4, is EPEVTQTPSHQVTQMGQEVILRCVPISNHLYFYWYRQILGQKVEFLVSFYNNEISEKSEIFDDQFSVERPDGSNFTLKIRSTKLEDSAMYFCASSSDSKGGTGFFGSGTQLSVL.

This chain links TRBV13 with TRBJ1-3, with TRBD1 matching 7 bases. Germline trimming cut 4 bases from V and 4 bases from J; bases unmatched to any gene: 13. The CDR3 has 17 residues. In germline, CDR1 is PRHDT, CDR2 FYEKMQ (reference sequence). DNA for the CDR3: TGTGCCAGCAGCTCCCGACAGGGATGGGAAGGAGGAAACACCATATATTTT. Its translation is CASSSRQGWEGGNTIYF.

The table lists this clonotype with a few counts. The rearrangement joins TRBV7-2 to TRBJ2-3, with a tentative D call TRBD2 (6 bases). Germline assignment: CDR1 SGHTA and CDR2 FQGNSA. Trimming cost V 5 bases and J 0 bases, with 15 bases left between them. The CDR3 consists of 16 residues. Here the CDR3 DNA reads TGTGCCAGCAGCGACTGGAGGGGATCCAGCACAGATACGCAGTATTTT. The encoded protein is CASSDWRGSSTDTQYF.

The chain employs TRBV9 and TRBJ2-2, with D possibly being TRBD2 (7 bases). The CDR3 consists of 16 residues. The V gene's germline CDR1 is SGDLS and CDR2 YYNGEE. The V gene lost 4 bases and the J gene lost 2 bases, with 15 bases spanning the gap. The CDR3 region has the DNA TGTGCCAGCAGCCCACGGGGGGCCACAAACACCGGGGAGCTGTTTTTT. Translated: CASSPRGATNTGELFF.

This clonotype was seen ten or more times. The chain employs TRBV13 and TRBJ2-6; TRBD1 aligns across 9 bases. The CDR3 sequence is 16 residues long. From germline, CDR1 is PRHDT and CDR2 FYEKMQ (reference sequence). V lost 5 bases, J lost 4 bases, and 6 bases stayed unmatched. DNA of the CDR3: TGTGCCAGCAGCCCCGGACAGGGGACGGGGGCCAACGTCCTGACTTTC. Its translation: CASSPGQGTGANVLTF.

This clonotype was seen ten or more times. CDR3 sequence reads: CASSLRTQETQYF. The DNA of the CDR3 is TGCGCCAGCAGCTTAAGAACTCAAGAGACCCAGTACTTC. The J gene is TRBJ2-5, the V gene TRBV5-1; unclear D gene. CDR1 and CDR2 from the germline V gene are SGHRS and YFSETQ. The length of the CDR3 is 13 residues. V dropped 2 bases and J dropped 2 bases, with 7 bases sitting between them.

A few counts support this clonotype. This chain uses TRBV7-2 with TRBJ1-4, with 7 bases that match TRBD1. The V gene's germline CDR1 is SGHTA and CDR2 FQGNSA. The CDR3 has 14 residues. The trim removed 5 bases at V and 10 bases at J, leaving 10 bases unmatched. The CDR3 bases are TGTGCCAGCAGCCCCAGACAGGGACTAGGAAAACTGTTTTTT. Translated, it gives CASSPRQGLGKLFF.

This clonotype occurred many times. The genes are TRBV28 and TRBJ2-1; 10 positions match TRBD1. Germline V gene data show CDR1 as MDHEN and CDR2 as SYDVKM. J lost 2 bases, V lost 7 bases, and 5 bases had no gene match. There are 15 residues in the CDR3. The CDR3 spells CASTPGTGAYNEQFF. In DNA, the CDR3 is TGTGCCAGCACCCCCGGGACAGGGGCCTACAATGAGCAGTTCTTC.

This clonotype appeared a few times. The chain couples TRBV28 to TRBJ1-2, with TRBD1 matching 12 bases. The CDR3 is 16 amino acids. V was pared by 1 base and J by 7 bases, with 7 bases of the junction left unmatched. Germline CDR1 reads MDHEN; CDR2 reads SYDVKM. Here the CDR3 reads CASSLFGTGGRFGYTF. The CDR3 region has the DNA TGTGCCAGCAGTTTATTCGGGACAGGGGGCCGGTTTGGCTACACCTTC.

This clonotype is categorized as large (0.1 to 1%). The V gene is TRBV6-1, the J gene TRBJ1-1; the D is unclear. Trimming cost V 1 base and J 6 bases, with 18 bases left between them. CDR3 size: 16 residues. CDR1 is MNHNS, CDR2 SASEGT, per germline. The CDR3 DNA follows: TGTGCCAGCAGTGAAGGTATCGGAGAAAGGGAGGCTGAAGCTTTCTTT. As protein: CASSEGIGEREAEAFF.

This clonotype has a handful of counts. V and J are TRBV29-1 and TRBJ1-2, with a tentative D call TRBD1 (5 bases). The CDR3 runs 17 residues. Germline V CDR1 and CDR2: SQVTM, ANQGSEA. V dropped 7 bases and J dropped 3 bases, with 27 bases sitting between them. Here the CDR3 reads CSAEPVGGTQGHYGYTF. The CDR3 DNA sequence: TGCAGCGCGGAACCGGTGGGTGGGACTCAGGGCCACTATGGCTACACCTTC.

The chain links TRBV7-9 to TRBJ2-7; 8 bases agree with TRBD2. The junction had 8 bases not matched to a gene; V was cut back by 8 bases and J by 5 bases. Germline CDR1 reads SEHNR; CDR2 reads FQNEAQ (reference sequence). The CDR3 runs 13 residues. The chain's CDR3 is CASGLGGGHEQYF. CDR3 coding DNA: TGTGCCAGCGGCCTCGGGGGGGGCCACGAGCAGTACTTC.

This clonotype has ten or more counts. This chain connects TRBV7-9 to TRBJ2-5; no clear D gene. The CDR3 loop spans 13 amino acids. The germline V gene has CDR1 SEHNR and CDR2 FQNEAQ (reference sequence). V lost 5 bases and J 3 bases, leaving 10 bases between the germline ends. The CDR3 loop is CASSPSMEETQYF. CDR3 sequence (DNA): TGTGCCAGCAGCCCGAGCATGGAAGAGACCCAGTACTTC.

Many counts were recorded for this clonotype. The chain has TRBV27 and TRBJ2-4, with D unresolved. The CDR3 consists of 15 residues. The V gene's germline CDR1 is MNHEY and CDR2 SMNVEV (reference sequence). Deletions cut 6 bases from V and 0 bases from J, with 12 bases between. CDR3 coding DNA: TGTGCCAGCAGAACGACTCCTCTAGCCAAAAACATTCAGTACTTC. Its protein is CASRTTPLAKNIQYF.

The rearrangement links TRBV27 to TRBJ2-1; the match to TRBD2 covers 8 bases. The trim removed 6 bases at V and 6 bases at J, leaving 13 bases unmatched. CDR1 MNHEY and CDR2 SMNVEV come from the germline V gene (reference sequence). This CDR3 has 16 amino acids. The CDR3 is CASSRTQRGPGNEQFF. The CDR3, as DNA: TGTGCCAGCAGCCGAACCCAGCGGGGGCCGGGCAATGAGCAGTTCTTC.